This TCR beta chain came from a study of response to subunit inactivated influenza vaccine (dated 2018 in TCRdb). The study in broad terms: Deep quantitative profiling of the T cell receptor repertoire was used in the study to follow responses to a trivalent subunit inactivated influenza vaccine. What the authors observed across the whole study: It was suggested by the authors that each seasonal influenza vaccination may recruit only a limited number of new T cells.

The library was obtained by RT-PCR. Sequenced using an Illumina HiSeq 2500. The public sequencing data were trimmed at Q25 with fastp and processed into clonotypes with MiXCR by TCRdb, which kept only in-frame beta chains. Duplicate CDR3 protein sequences are folded into a single record with the most common DNA and genes. The sample contains some 500,000 distinct CDR3 sequences, approximately 24% of them found a single time. The top ten hold approximately 1.9% of the sample. Note on this clonotype: Its recognized antigen is unknown. Base qualities are not provided; no much larger clone lies one nucleotide away.

The CDR3 goes from the cysteine to the phenylalanine over 15 residues. Kept here is only the CDR3 DNA, which spans 45 bases and is read in frame from base 1. The junction carries 11 bases between V and J, which are trimmed by 1 base and 2 bases respectively. The germline V gene encodes CDR1 SGHDN and CDR2 FVKESK. The origin of this receptor is a man aged 50 to 59 who received an inactivated influenza vaccine. Donor details come from another sample of the same person, matched by shared clones. The sequencing used CD4+ T cells sorted from PBMCs, collected 5 days after vaccination. The chain is assembled from TRBV14 and TRBJ1-1, with the identity of the D gene unclear. CDR3 protein: CASSQVVPINTEAFF. The nucleotide sequence is TGTGCCAGCAGCCAAGTTGTTCCCATAAACACTGAAGCTTTCTTT. Supplemented by the reference TRBV14 and TRBJ1-1 proteins around the CDR3, the complete variable domain is EAGVTQFPSHSVIEKGQTVTLRCDPISGHDNLYWYRRVMGKEIKFLLHFVKESKQDESGMPNNRFLAERTGGTYSTLKVQPAELEDSGVYFCASSQVVPINTEAFFGQGTRLTVV.